This entry is about one T cell receptor (beta chain). Its cognate antigen is unknown. This record belongs to a study of Ad26.COV2.S vaccination and SARS-CoV-2 variants. The overall study: Doses of Ad26.COV2.S were injected into muscle once or twice, 56 days apart.

TCRdb's copy holds only in-frame clones and misses some; the assay was immunoSEQ multiplex PCR. This sample has about 480,000 clones; approximately 88% occur once, and the top ten carry roughly 12%. CDR3 length: 15 residues. Trimming removed 5 bases at V and 3 bases at J, with 16 bases between. CDR1 and CDR2 (germline): SEHNR, FQNEAQ (reference sequence). Documented treatment: approximately 18 received Ad26.COV2.S at low or high dose, single or two shots; a few received placebo; per-sample allocation not given. Sampling took place 63 days after the first vaccine or placebo injection. It was Wuhan-strain SARS-CoV-2 spike that the Ad26 vaccine vector expressed. General study results and limits: Substantial post-vaccination breadth of spike-specific CD8+ and CD4+ T cell responses was reported. Similar non-spike TCR breadth was seen in vaccine and placebo recipients.

The sample here was peripheral blood, taken in a trial of Ad26.COV2.S vaccine versus placebo. The TCR was taken from a person aged 18-65 years who received the Ad26.COV2.S COVID-19 vaccine or a placebo. The chain is built from TRBV7-9 and TRBJ1-1; no firm D call. In DNA, the CDR3 is TGTGCCAGCAGCCTCCGCCGCTTAGGTGACACTGAAGCTTTCTTT. Its protein product is CASSLRRLGDTEAFF.